Listed here are 13 T cell receptor beta chains from one sample, sequenced in a study of blood T cell repertoires in COVID-19. This table comes from immunoSEQ multiplex PCR, and its TCRdb copy is limited to in-frame clones, with some not included. The sample includes 180,000 or so clones, 85% to 90% of them seen just once. Sequenced sample: peripheral blood. The receptors derive from a woman aged 55-69 years with acute or convalescent COVID-19.

The chain is built from TRBV15 and TRBJ2-2; D possibly corresponds to TRBD1 (6 bases). The CDR3 runs to 16 residues. V lost 0 bases, J lost 4 bases, and 12 bases lay in between. In germline, CDR1 is LNHNV, CDR2 YYDKDF (reference sequence). The CDR3 loop is CATSRDGRGATGELFF. The CDR3 DNA follows: TGTGCCACCAGCAGAGACGGCAGGGGAGCCACCGGGGAGCTGTTTTTT.

The rearrangement uses TRBV19 and TRBJ1-3, with a tentative D call TRBD1 (6 bases). The CDR3 runs to 14 residues. Trimming left V 5 bases short and J 4 bases short, with 12 bases between. The germline CDR1 and CDR2 sequences are LNHDA and SQIVND (reference sequence). The CDR3 DNA reads TGTGCCAGTAGTTCAGGGGACATAGGAAACACCATATATTTT. This codes for CASSSGDIGNTIYF.

V gene TRBV19 combines with J gene TRBJ2-5; D unresolved. Germline V gene sequence: CDR1 LNHDA, CDR2 SQIVND (reference sequence). Trimming took 5 bases from V and 7 from J, leaving 14 bases between them. The CDR3 spans 13 residues. This CDR3 is CASSPNRELTQYF. In DNA, the CDR3 is TGTGCCAGTAGTCCCAATCGCGAATTGACCCAGTACTTC.

This clone has a single count. The chain has TRBV7-9 and TRBJ2-2; D may be TRBD2 (5 bases). This CDR3 is built from 16 residues. CDR1 is SEHNR and CDR2 is FQNEAQ in the germline V gene (reference sequence). The V and J ends lost 2 bases and 5 bases respectively, with 15 bases between them. This chain's CDR3 is CASSLSGLTTTGELFF. For the CDR3, the DNA is TGTGCCAGCAGCTTATCCGGACTCACAACAACCGGGGAGCTGTTTTTT.

The CDR3 DNA reads TGTGCCTGGAAGGGACAAAACTCTGGAAACACCATATATTTT. Translating it yields CAWKGQNSGNTIYF. V is TRBV30 and J is TRBJ1-3, with a tentative D call TRBD1 (6 bases). The ends were cut back, 4 bases at V and 0 bases at J, with 10 bases in the middle. Germline CDR1 is GTSNPN and CDR2 is SVGIG (reference sequence). The CDR3 has 14 residues.

The chain joins TRBV18 to TRBJ2-3; D is possibly TRBD2 (5 bases). Germline V lookup: CDR1 KGHSH, CDR2 LQKENI. V was trimmed by 5 bases and J by 11 bases, leaving 11 bases between them. The CDR3 has 11 amino acids. The CDR3 nucleotides read TGTGCCAGCTCATCAGACTACGGGCAGTATTTT. Its protein is CASSSDYGQYF.

The V and J genes are TRBV3-1 (or the pseudogene TRBV3-2) and TRBJ1-1; 7 bases agree with TRBD1. The CDR3 is 14 amino acids. Germline CDR1 LGHDT, CDR2 YNNKEL (reference sequence). V shed 2 bases, J shed 1 base, and the junction held 1 base outside the gene matches. CDR3 sequence reads: CASSQRTGNTEAFF. CDR3 DNA sequence: TGTGCCAGCAGCCAACGGACAGGGAACACTGAAGCTTTCTTT.

This chain connects TRBV6-5 to TRBJ1-1; D call uncertain. The germline CDR1 and CDR2 sequences are MNHEY and SVGAGI. The V gene lost 8 bases and the J gene lost 9 bases, with 19 bases spanning the gap. The CDR3 consists of 13 residues. CDR3 nucleotides: TGTGCCAGCTTCAGGCGGAGGGAAAGAAAAGCTTTCTTT. Protein: CASFRRRERKAFF.

The chain joins TRBV4-2 to TRBJ2-3; TRBD2 matches at 10 bases. The J segment lost 4 bases and the V segment lost 4 bases, leaving 8 bases of the junction unmatched. The CDR3 covers 16 residues. Germline-derived CDR1 and CDR2 are LGHNA and YNFKEQ. The CDR3 DNA reads as TGTGCCAGCAGCCTTGTTCCTAGCGGGAGTGCAGATACGCAGTATTTT. The encoded protein is CASSLVPSGSADTQYF.

V is TRBV18 and J is TRBJ2-2; 11 nucleotides agree with TRBD1. The CDR3 contains 16 residues. J lost 3 bases, V lost 5 bases, and 5 bases had no gene match. Germline values: CDR1 KGHSH, CDR2 LQKENI. This CDR3 is CASSAGTGGHTGELFF. The CDR3, as DNA: TGTGCCAGCTCAGCCGGGACAGGGGGTCACACCGGGGAGCTGTTTTTT. Supplemented by reference TRBV18 and TRBJ2-2, the full variable domain reads NAGVMQNPRHLVRRRGQEARLRCSPMKGHSHVYWYRQLPEEGLKFMVYLQKENIIDESGMPKERFSAEFPKEGPSILRIQQVVRGDSAAYFCASSAGTGGHTGELFFGEGSRLTVL.

The genes are TRBV2 and TRBJ1-2; TRBD1 matches 10 bases. The CDR3 is 16 residues long. Trimming removed 6 bases from V and 6 bases from J; junction bases left unmatched: 13. Germline V gives CDR1 SNHLY, CDR2 FYNNEI. As DNA, the CDR3 is TGTGCCAGCAGGGGACAGGGGCAAAGCCTTTTCGATGGCTACACCTTC. Its translation: CASRGQGQSLFDGYTF.

V and J are TRBV29-1 and TRBJ1-1; D remains unclear. The ends were cut back, 1 base at V and 1 base at J, with 13 bases in the middle. The CDR3 sequence is 15 residues long. Germline-derived CDR1 and CDR2 are SQVTM and ANQGSEA. The CDR3 coding sequence is TGCAGCGTTGAAGTGCCTAACCTTAGGAACACTGAAGCTTTCTTT. This sequence encodes CSVEVPNLRNTEAFF.

The chain couples TRBV30 to TRBJ1-2; D might be TRBD1 (5 bases). In germline, CDR1 is GTSNPN, CDR2 SVGIG (reference sequence). The V gene lost 0 bases and the J gene lost 2 bases, with 13 bases spanning the gap. The CDR3 runs 15 residues. As DNA, the CDR3 is TGTGCCTGGAGTGTCGCGGGGGTTGCCAACTATGGCTACACCTTC. This translates into CAWSVAGVANYGYTF.